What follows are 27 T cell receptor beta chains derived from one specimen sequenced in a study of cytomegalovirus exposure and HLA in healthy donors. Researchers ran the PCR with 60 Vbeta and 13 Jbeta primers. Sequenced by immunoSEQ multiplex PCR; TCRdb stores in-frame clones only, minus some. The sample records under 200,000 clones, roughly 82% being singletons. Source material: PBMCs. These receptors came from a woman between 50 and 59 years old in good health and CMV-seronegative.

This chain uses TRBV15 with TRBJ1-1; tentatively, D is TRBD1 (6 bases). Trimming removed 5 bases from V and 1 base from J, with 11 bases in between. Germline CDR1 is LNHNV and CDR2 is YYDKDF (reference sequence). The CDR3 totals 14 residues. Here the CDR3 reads CATSAEQGNTEAFF. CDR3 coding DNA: TGTGCCACCAGCGCGGAACAGGGGAACACTGAAGCTTTCTTT.

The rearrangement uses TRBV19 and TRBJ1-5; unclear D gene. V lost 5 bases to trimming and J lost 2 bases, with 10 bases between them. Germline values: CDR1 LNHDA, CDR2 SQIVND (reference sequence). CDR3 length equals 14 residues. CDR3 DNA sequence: TGTGCCAGTAGTGAGGGCATCGGCAATCAGCCCCAGCATTTT. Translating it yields CASSEGIGNQPQHF.

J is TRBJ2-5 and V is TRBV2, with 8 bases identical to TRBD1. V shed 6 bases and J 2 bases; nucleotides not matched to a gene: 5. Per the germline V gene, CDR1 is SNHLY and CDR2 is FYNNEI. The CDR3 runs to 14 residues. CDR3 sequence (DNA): TGTGCCAGCAGCCTGGGGACAGGACAAGAGACCCAGTACTTC. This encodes CASSLGTGQETQYF.

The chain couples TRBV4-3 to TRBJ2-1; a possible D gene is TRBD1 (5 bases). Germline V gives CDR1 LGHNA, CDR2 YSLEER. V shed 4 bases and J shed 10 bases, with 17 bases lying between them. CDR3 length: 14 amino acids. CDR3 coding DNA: TGCGCCAGCAGCCGCAGTGGGGCTCCATTAGAGCAGTTCTTC. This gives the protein CASSRSGAPLEQFF.

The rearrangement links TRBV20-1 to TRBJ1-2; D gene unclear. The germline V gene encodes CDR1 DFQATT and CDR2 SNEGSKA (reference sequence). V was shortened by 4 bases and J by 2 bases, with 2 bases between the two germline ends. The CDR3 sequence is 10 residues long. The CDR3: CSAINYGYTF. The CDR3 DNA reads TGCAGTGCTATAAACTATGGCTACACCTTC.

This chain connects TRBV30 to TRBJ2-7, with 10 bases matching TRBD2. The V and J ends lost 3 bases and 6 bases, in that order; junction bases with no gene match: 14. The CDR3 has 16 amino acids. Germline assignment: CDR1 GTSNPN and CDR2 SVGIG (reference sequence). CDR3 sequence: CAWRWTSGDNPGEQYF. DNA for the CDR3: TGTGCCTGGAGATGGACTAGCGGCGACAATCCTGGCGAGCAGTACTTC.

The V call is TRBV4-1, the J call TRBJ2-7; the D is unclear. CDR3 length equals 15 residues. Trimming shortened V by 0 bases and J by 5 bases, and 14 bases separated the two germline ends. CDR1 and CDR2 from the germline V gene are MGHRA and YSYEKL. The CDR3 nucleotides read TGCGCCAGCAGCCAAGATGCGAGGCTCCGGGACGAGCAGTACTTC. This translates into CASSQDARLRDEQYF.

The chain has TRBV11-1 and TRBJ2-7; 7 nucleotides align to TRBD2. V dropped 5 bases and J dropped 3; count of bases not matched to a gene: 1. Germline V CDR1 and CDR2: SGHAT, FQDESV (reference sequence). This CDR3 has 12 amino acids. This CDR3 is CASSPGGYEQYF. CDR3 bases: TGTGCCAGCAGCCCGGGGGGCTACGAGCAGTACTTC. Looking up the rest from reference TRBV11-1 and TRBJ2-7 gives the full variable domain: EAEVAQSPRYKITEKSQAVAFWCDPISGHATLYWYRQILGQGPELLVQFQDESVVDDSQLPKDRFSAERLKGVDSTLKIQPAELGDSAMYLCASSPGGYEQYFGPGTRLTVT.

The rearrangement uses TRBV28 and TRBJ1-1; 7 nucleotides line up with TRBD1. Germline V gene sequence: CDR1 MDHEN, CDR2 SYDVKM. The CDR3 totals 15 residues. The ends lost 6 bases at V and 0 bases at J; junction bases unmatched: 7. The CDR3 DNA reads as TGTGCCAGCAGCTCGACAGGGCTTATGAACACTGAAGCTTTCTTT. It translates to CASSSTGLMNTEAFF.

The CDR3 nucleotides read TGCGCCAGCAGCATCGGGACTAGCAGTTACGAGCAGTACTTC. Translating it yields CASSIGTSSYEQYF. The rearrangement uses TRBV5-1 and TRBJ2-7; 9 positions agree with TRBD2. V trimming: 4 bases; J trimming: 4 bases; junction bases outside the gene matches: 6. The CDR3 spans 14 residues. In germline, CDR1 is SGHRS, CDR2 YFSETQ.

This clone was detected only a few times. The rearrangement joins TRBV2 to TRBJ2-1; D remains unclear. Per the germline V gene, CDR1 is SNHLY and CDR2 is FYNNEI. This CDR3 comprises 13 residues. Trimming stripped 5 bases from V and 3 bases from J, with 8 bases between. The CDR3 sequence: CASSPESYNEQFF. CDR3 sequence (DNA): TGTGCCAGCAGTCCCGAGAGCTACAATGAGCAGTTCTTC.

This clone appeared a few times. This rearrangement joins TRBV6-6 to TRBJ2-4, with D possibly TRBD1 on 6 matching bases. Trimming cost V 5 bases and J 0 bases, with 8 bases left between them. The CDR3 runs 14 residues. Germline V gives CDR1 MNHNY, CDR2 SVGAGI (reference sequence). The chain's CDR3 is CASSPDRAKNIQYF. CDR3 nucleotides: TGTGCCAGCAGTCCGGACAGAGCCAAAAACATTCAGTACTTC.

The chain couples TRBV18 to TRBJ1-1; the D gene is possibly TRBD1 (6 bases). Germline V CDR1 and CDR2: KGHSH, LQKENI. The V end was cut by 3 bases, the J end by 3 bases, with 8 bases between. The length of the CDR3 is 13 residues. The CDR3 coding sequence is TGTGCCAGCTCACCCAGACAGGACACTGAAGCTTTCTTT. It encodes CASSPRQDTEAFF.

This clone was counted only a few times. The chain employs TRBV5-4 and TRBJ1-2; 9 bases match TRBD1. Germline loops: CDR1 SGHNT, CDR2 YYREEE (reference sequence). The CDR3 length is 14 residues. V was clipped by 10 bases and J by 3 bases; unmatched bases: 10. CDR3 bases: TGTGCCTGGACGCGGGACAGGGCCGACTATGGCTACACCTTC. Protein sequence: CAWTRDRADYGYTF.

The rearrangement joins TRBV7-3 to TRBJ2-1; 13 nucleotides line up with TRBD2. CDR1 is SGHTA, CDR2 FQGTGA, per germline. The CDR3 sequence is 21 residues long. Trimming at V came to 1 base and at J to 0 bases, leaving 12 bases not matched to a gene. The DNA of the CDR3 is TGTGCCAGCAGCTTAATGGCAGGAACTAGCGGGGGGGATCCCTCCTACAATGAGCAGTTCTTC. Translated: CASSLMAGTSGGDPSYNEQFF.

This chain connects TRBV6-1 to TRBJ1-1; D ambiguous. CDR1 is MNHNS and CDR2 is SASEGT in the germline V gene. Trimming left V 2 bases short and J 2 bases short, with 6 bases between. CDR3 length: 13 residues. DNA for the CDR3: TGTGCCAGCAGTGAACAGATAAACACTGAAGCTTTCTTT. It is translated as CASSEQINTEAFF.

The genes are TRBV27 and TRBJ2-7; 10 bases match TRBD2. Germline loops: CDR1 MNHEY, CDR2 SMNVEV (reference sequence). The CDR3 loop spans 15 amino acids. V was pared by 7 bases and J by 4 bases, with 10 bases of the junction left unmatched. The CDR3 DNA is TGTGCCAGCAATTCGGGGGCTAGCGGGAGATACGAGCAGTACTTC. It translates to CASNSGASGRYEQYF.

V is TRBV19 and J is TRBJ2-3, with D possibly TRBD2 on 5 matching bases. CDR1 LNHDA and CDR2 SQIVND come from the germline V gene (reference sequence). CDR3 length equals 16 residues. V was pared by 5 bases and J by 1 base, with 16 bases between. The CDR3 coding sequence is TGTGCCAGTAGTCGCGGACTCACCGCGGGCACAGATACGCAGTATTTT. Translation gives CASSRGLTAGTDTQYF.

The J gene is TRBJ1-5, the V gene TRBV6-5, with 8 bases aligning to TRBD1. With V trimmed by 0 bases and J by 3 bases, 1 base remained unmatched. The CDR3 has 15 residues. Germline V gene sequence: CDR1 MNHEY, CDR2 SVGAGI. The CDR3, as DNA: TGTGCCAGCAGTTACTCGACAGGGGCCAATCAGCCCCAGCATTTT. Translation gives CASSYSTGANQPQHF.

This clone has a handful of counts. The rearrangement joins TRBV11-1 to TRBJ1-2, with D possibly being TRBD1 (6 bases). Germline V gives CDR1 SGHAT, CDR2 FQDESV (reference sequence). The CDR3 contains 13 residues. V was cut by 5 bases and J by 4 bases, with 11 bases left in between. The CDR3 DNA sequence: TGTGCCAGCAGCGCGGACAGATCCTATGGCTACACCTTC. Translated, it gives CASSADRSYGYTF.

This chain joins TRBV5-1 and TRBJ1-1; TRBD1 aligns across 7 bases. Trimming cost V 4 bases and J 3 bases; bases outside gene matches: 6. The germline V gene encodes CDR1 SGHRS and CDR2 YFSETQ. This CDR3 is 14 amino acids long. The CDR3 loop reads CASSTTGSDTEAFF. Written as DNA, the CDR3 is TGCGCCAGCAGCACGACAGGGAGCGACACTGAAGCTTTCTTT.

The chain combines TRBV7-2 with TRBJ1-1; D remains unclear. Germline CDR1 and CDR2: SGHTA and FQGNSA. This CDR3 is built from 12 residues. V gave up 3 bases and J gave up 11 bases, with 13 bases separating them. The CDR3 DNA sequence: TGTGCCAGCAGCTTTATACATCCGGGGGCTTTCTTT. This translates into CASSFIHPGAFF. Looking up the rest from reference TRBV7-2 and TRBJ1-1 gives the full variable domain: GAGVSQSPSNKVTEKGKDVELRCDPISGHTALYWYRQSLGQGLEFLIYFQGNSAPDKSGLPSDRFSAERTGGSVSTLTIQRTQQEDSAVYLCASSFIHPGAFFGQGTRLTVV.

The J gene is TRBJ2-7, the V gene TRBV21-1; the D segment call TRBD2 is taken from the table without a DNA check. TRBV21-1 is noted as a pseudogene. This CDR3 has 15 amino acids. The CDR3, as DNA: TGTGCCAGCAGCAAAAAAGCGTGGGGAGGGGGCGAGCAGTACTTC. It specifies CASSKKAWGGGEQYF.

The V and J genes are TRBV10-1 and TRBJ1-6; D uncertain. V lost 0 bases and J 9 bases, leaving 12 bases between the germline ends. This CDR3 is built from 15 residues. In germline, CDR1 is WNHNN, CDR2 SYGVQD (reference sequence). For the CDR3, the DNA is TGCGCCAGCAGTGAGTCTACGGGGTGGGGTTCACCCCTCCACTTT. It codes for CASSESTGWGSPLHF.

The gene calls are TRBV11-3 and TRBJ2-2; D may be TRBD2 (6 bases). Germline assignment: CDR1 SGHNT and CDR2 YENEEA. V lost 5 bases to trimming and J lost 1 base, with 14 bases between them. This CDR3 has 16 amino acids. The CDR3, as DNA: TGTGCCAGCAGCCCCGGGCTAGCGAGGAACACCGGGGAGCTGTTTTTT. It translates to CASSPGLARNTGELFF.

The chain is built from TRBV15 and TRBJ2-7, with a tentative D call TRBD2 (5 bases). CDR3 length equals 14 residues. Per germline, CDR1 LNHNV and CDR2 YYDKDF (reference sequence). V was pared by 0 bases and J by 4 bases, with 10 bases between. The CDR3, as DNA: TGTGCCACCAGCAGAGATACGGGGATATACGAGCAGTACTTC. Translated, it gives CATSRDTGIYEQYF.

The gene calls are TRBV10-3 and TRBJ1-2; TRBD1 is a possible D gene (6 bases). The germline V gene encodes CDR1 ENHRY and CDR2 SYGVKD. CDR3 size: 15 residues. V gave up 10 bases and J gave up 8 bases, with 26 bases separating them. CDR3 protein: CASLSQGVLFGGYTF. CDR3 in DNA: TGTGCCAGTCTCTCACAGGGCGTCCTTTTCGGAGGCTACACCTTC.